This passage covers 20 T cell receptor beta chains from one sample sequenced in a study of graft-versus-host responses after intestinal transplantation. Their specific antigens are unknown. Sequencing was performed with immunoSEQ multiplex PCR; in TCRdb, only in-frame clones are kept and a portion is missing. Among tens of thousands of clones listed, over 90% were seen once. Material: unstimulated CD8+ T cells sorted from spleen or lymph node cells, obtained before transplant. These receptors all stem from a human donor who was the organ donor for an intestinal transplant.

This chain links TRBV5-4 with TRBJ2-7; no definite D call. V lost 1 base to trimming and J lost 6 bases, with 11 bases between them. The CDR3 loop spans 13 amino acids. Germline CDR1 is SGHNT and CDR2 is YYREEE (reference sequence). The CDR3 here is CASSLNGPSEQYF. In DNA form, the CDR3 reads TGTGCCAGCAGCTTGAACGGCCCGAGCGAGCAGTACTTC. Full variable domain (outside the CDR3, taken from reference TRBV5-4 and TRBJ2-7): ETGVTQSPTHLIKTRGQQVTLRCSSQSGHNTVSWYQQALGQGPQFIFQYYREEENGRGNFPPRFSGLQFPNYSSELNVNALELDDSALYLCASSLNGPSEQYFGPGTRLTVT.

The J gene is TRBJ2-1, the V gene TRBV19; D unclear. Between the trimmed V and J ends, which lost 0 bases and 3 bases, there was a span of 12 bases. Germline V gene sequence: CDR1 LNHDA, CDR2 SQIVND (reference sequence). The CDR3 is made up of 16 amino acids. The CDR3 DNA reads TGTGCCAGTAGTATAGATGTAGGATCGGTCTACAATGAGCAGTTCTTC. Protein sequence: CASSIDVGSVYNEQFF.

The chain has TRBV7-9 and TRBJ2-2; possibly TRBD2 for D (5 bases). V was pared by 5 bases and J by 6 bases, with 19 bases between. The CDR3 has 16 residues. The germline V gene has CDR1 SEHNR and CDR2 FQNEAQ (reference sequence). This chain's CDR3 is CASSTAGRTGSGELFF. DNA of the CDR3: TGTGCCAGCAGCACCGCGGGCCGGACGGGGTCCGGGGAGCTGTTTTTT.

The chain uses TRBV25-1 and TRBJ2-5; 7 nucleotides agree with TRBD2. This CDR3 contains 16 residues. With 1 base clipped from V and 0 bases from J, the junction kept 5 bases outside the gene matches. In germline, CDR1 is MGHDK, CDR2 SYGVNS. DNA for the CDR3: TGTGCCAGCAGTGAATCTGTGGCGGGGGACCAAGAGACCCAGTACTTC. It translates to CASSESVAGDQETQYF.

The chain employs TRBV27 and TRBJ2-7, with D perhaps assigned TRBD1 or TRBD2 (9 bases each). Germline V gene lookup returns CDR1 MNHEY and CDR2 SMNVEV (reference sequence). This CDR3 is built from 19 residues. V was cut by 5 bases and J by 5 bases, with 31 bases left in between. The CDR3 spells CASSGQGKTTGTSRHEQYF. The CDR3 DNA is TGTGCCAGCAGTGGACAGGGGAAAACAACCGGGACTAGCCGCCACGAGCAGTACTTC.

This clone has a single count. This chain links TRBV29-1 with TRBJ2-7; D remains ambiguous. Between the trimmed V and J ends, which lost 3 bases and 1 base, there was a span of 7 bases. Germline V gene sequence: CDR1 SQVTM, CDR2 ANQGSEA. The CDR3 is 12 residues long. CDR3 coding DNA: TGCAGCGTTGATCTGGGATCCTACGAGCAGTACTTC. This gives the protein CSVDLGSYEQYF.

This chain connects TRBV28 to TRBJ1-1; D is perhaps TRBD1 (5 bases). V gave up 3 bases and J gave up 5 bases, with 10 bases separating them. CDR1 and CDR2 (germline): MDHEN, SYDVKM. This CDR3 contains 13 residues. DNA of the CDR3: TGTGCCAGCAGTTTCTGGACACGGACTGAAGCTTTCTTT. Translated, it gives CASSFWTRTEAFF. Full variable domain (rest looked up from reference TRBV28 and TRBJ1-1): DVKVTQSSRYLVKRTGEKVFLECVQDMDHENMFWYRQDPGLGLRLIYFSYDVKMKEKGDIPEGYSVSREKKERFSLILESASTNQTSMYLCASSFWTRTEAFFGQGTRLTVV.

The V gene is TRBV9, the J gene TRBJ2-3, with a weak D call TRBD2 (5 bases). The germline V and J ends were trimmed by 1 base and 2 bases, with 8 bases remaining between them. Germline values: CDR1 SGDLS, CDR2 YYNGEE. The length of the CDR3 is 14 residues. In DNA, the CDR3 is TGTGCCAGCAGCGTAAAGGACTCCACAGATACGCAGTATTTT. It encodes CASSVKDSTDTQYF. The whole variable domain, filled in from reference TRBV9 and TRBJ2-3, reads DSGVTQTPKHLITATGQRVTLRCSPRSGDLSVYWYQQSLDQGLQFLIQYYNGEERAKGNILERFSAQQFPDLHSELNLSSLELGDSALYFCASSVKDSTDTQYFGPGTRLTVL.

V and J are TRBV28 and TRBJ2-3; 8 bases agree with TRBD1. Germline V gene sequence: CDR1 MDHEN, CDR2 SYDVKM. J gave up 0 bases and V 3 bases, and 23 bases lay outside the gene matches. The CDR3 spans 22 residues. In DNA, the CDR3 is TGTGCCAGCAGTTTTCCCCCCGACAGGGGAGGAATTAGCCCTAGAAGCACAGATACGCAGTATTTT. It encodes CASSFPPDRGGISPRSTDTQYF.

V gene TRBV7-2 combines with J gene TRBJ2-1, with no clear D. The germline V gene has CDR1 SGHTA and CDR2 FQGNSA. Trimming took 0 bases from V and 3 from J, leaving 6 bases between them. The CDR3 is made up of 14 amino acids. This chain's CDR3 is CASSLAGNYNEQFF. In DNA, the CDR3 is TGTGCCAGCAGCTTAGCGGGAAACTACAATGAGCAGTTCTTC.

The chain links TRBV28 to TRBJ2-7; TRBD1 matches 8 bases. Germline lookup yields CDR1 MDHEN and CDR2 SYDVKM. V lost 4 bases to trimming and J lost 3 bases; unmatched junction nucleotides: 8. The CDR3 sequence is 15 residues long. CDR3 residues: CASSSTGDPLYEQYF. The CDR3 DNA follows: TGTGCCAGCAGTTCGACAGGGGATCCTCTCTACGAGCAGTACTTC.

The chain is built from TRBV11-2 and TRBJ1-1, with D maybe TRBD1 (5 bases). V dropped 2 bases and J dropped 2 bases, with 15 bases sitting between them. CDR3 length equals 16 residues. The germline gives CDR1 SGHAT, CDR2 FQNNGV. The CDR3 reads CASSLWDPTGNTEAFF. CDR3 bases: TGTGCCAGCAGCTTATGGGACCCTACGGGAAACACTGAAGCTTTCTTT.

CDR3 in DNA: TGTGCCAGCAGCGCAACCCGGGACAGGGAATACGAGCAGTACTTC. As protein: CASSATRDREYEQYF. The chain has TRBV6-1 and TRBJ2-7, with 9 positions matching TRBD1. The CDR3 is 15 amino acids. The germline CDR1 and CDR2 sequences are MNHNS and SASEGT. Unmatched junction bases numbered 10, after V lost 6 bases and J lost 4 bases.

The chain has TRBV7-9 and TRBJ2-3; 10 positions match TRBD2. V lost 3 bases to trimming and J lost 6 bases; unmatched junction nucleotides: 9. The CDR3 loop spans 16 amino acids. Per germline, CDR1 SEHNR and CDR2 FQNEAQ (reference sequence). CDR3: CASSFSGGLYEDTQYF. Written as DNA, the CDR3 is TGTGCCAGCAGCTTTAGCGGGGGGCTTTATGAGGATACGCAGTATTTT.

V is TRBV2 and J is TRBJ2-2; TRBD1 matches 10 bases. Germline lookup yields CDR1 SNHLY and CDR2 FYNNEI. This CDR3 is built from 18 residues. Unmatched junction bases numbered 8, after V lost 0 bases and J lost 4 bases. The CDR3 reads CASSEAPSGQGGTGELFF. In DNA form, the CDR3 reads TGTGCCAGCAGTGAAGCGCCATCCGGACAGGGGGGCACCGGGGAGCTGTTTTTT.

The CDR3 coding sequence is TGCAGCGTTGAACTCGGGACTAGCGGGATATGGTCCTACAATGAGCAGTTCTTC. Protein: CSVELGTSGIWSYNEQFF. The chain couples TRBV29-1 to TRBJ2-1; TRBD2 agrees at 13 bases. CDR3 length: 18 amino acids. Per germline, CDR1 SQVTM and CDR2 ANQGSEA. V lost 2 bases and J lost 1; bases outside the gene matches: 8.

The chain recombines TRBV29-1 with TRBJ1-1; D unclear. The V gene lost 5 bases and the J gene lost 4 bases, with 8 bases spanning the gap. The CDR3 spans 11 residues. The germline CDR1 and CDR2 sequences are SQVTM and ANQGSEA. CDR3 nucleotides: TGCAGCGTTTACGGCGGCACTGAAGCTTTCTTT. Its protein product is CSVYGGTEAFF. Supplemented by reference TRBV29-1 and TRBJ1-1, the full variable domain reads SAVISQKPSRDICQRGTSLTIQCQVDSQVTMMFWYRQQPGQSLTLIATANQGSEATYESGFVIDKFPISRPNLTFSTLTVSNMSPEDSSIYLCSVYGGTEAFFGQGTRLTVV.

This chain joins TRBV5-1 and TRBJ2-3; no reliable D call. Germline CDR1 SGHRS, CDR2 YFSETQ. V was pared by 2 bases and J by 5 bases, with 15 bases between. The CDR3 length is 15 residues. The CDR3 DNA is TGCGCCAGCAGCTTCACCAGCGAACTGTTAGATACGCAGTATTTT. This sequence encodes CASSFTSELLDTQYF.

This chain links TRBV6-5 with TRBJ2-1; D is perhaps TRBD2 (5 bases). CDR3 size: 15 residues. V was trimmed by 6 bases and J by 0 bases, leaving 12 bases between them. CDR1 MNHEY and CDR2 SVGAGI come from the germline V gene. In nucleotides, the CDR3 is TGTGCCAGCAGAGAACTAGTCTACTCCTACAATGAGCAGTTCTTC. Translation gives CASRELVYSYNEQFF.

The chain combines TRBV7-9 with TRBJ2-1; TRBD2 aligns across 9 bases. The length of the CDR3 is 15 residues. Germline CDR1 SEHNR, CDR2 FQNEAQ (reference sequence). V lost 6 bases, J lost 0 bases, and 3 bases stayed unmatched. DNA for the CDR3: TGTGCCAGCAGGAGTAGCGGGAGCTCCTACAATGAGCAGTTCTTC. This codes for CASRSSGSSYNEQFF.